The 9 T cell receptor beta chains listed next were all sequenced from one sample in a study of blood T cells in healthy people across ages (dated by TCRdb to between 2014 and 2017). Library creation used 5' RACE. A second PCR of 7 to 11 cycles was run with a J-beta primer mix and a sample-barcoded 5' primer. TCRdb handled the public reads itself, with Q25 trimming in fastp and clone calling in MiXCR, and kept productive beta chains. Each CDR3 protein appears once, grouped with its most common genes and DNA. This sample lists 1.8 million or so distinct CDR3 sequences; approximately 39% were detected once. The ten largest clones capture roughly 24% of the sample. Sequenced material: blood. These receptors were taken from a human donor in good health.

With respect to this clonotype: Mismatch with germline at one junction end may stem from a read error. The CDR3 loop is CSVEGGGGCTF. CDR3 coding DNA: TGCAGCGTTGAAGGGGGAGGGGGCTGCACCTTC. V usage is TRBV29-1 and J usage is TRBJ1-2; 7 nucleotides line up with TRBD1. The germline gives CDR1 SQVTM, CDR2 ANQGSEA. There are 11 residues in the CDR3.

In its sample, this clonotype was seen a few times. The chain carries TRBV12-3 or TRBV12-4 and TRBJ1-2; TRBD1 might be the D (5 bases). This CDR3 is 13 amino acids long. Between the trimmed V and J ends, which lost 2 bases and 5 bases, there was a span of 9 bases. The CDR3, as DNA: TGTGCCAGCAGTTTATGGGAGGGGTATGGCTACACCTTC. Amino acids: CASSLWEGYGYTF.

The V call is TRBV28, the J call TRBJ2-6; no definite D call. V shed 7 bases and J shed 2 bases, with 18 bases lying between them. Germline assignment: CDR1 MDHEN and CDR2 SYDVKM. The CDR3 sequence is 17 residues long. This CDR3 reads CASTKPLAKAGANVLTF. CDR3 coding DNA: TGTGCCAGCACCAAACCACTCGCTAAAGCTGGGGCCAACGTCCTGACTTTC.

This chain joins TRBV29-1 and TRBJ2-3, with no clear D. V shed 1 base and J shed 4 bases, with 9 bases lying between them. The CDR3 is 13 residues long. Germline assignment: CDR1 SQVTM and CDR2 ANQGSEA. CDR3 sequence: CSVEGGSPDTQYF. The CDR3 nucleotides are TGCAGCGTTGAAGGGGGAAGTCCAGATACGCAGTATTTT.

This clonotype was counted between two and nine times. This chain links TRBV4-1 with TRBJ2-3; no reliable D call. The germline V and J ends were trimmed by 1 base and 4 bases, with 9 bases remaining between them. Germline CDR1 is MGHRA and CDR2 is YSYEKL. The CDR3 covers 14 residues. The CDR3 protein is CASSQAFEPDTQYF. In nucleotides, the CDR3 is TGCGCCAGCAGCCAAGCATTCGAACCAGATACGCAGTATTTT.

There are many counts of this clonotype. V is TRBV29-1 and J is TRBJ2-7, with D possibly called TRBD1 or TRBD2 (6 bases each). CDR1 is SQVTM, CDR2 ANQGSEA, per germline. This CDR3 contains 13 residues. V was cut by 7 bases and J by 0 bases, with 13 bases left in between. CDR3 protein: CSAEGGSSYEQYF. DNA for the CDR3: TGCAGCGCCGAAGGGGGGTCCTCCTACGAGCAGTACTTC.

This chain connects TRBV9 to TRBJ2-6; D is perhaps TRBD2 (6 bases). The ends were cut back, 3 bases at V and 1 base at J, with 11 bases in the middle. The CDR3 covers 16 residues. In germline, CDR1 is SGDLS, CDR2 YYNGEE. The chain's CDR3 is CASSDGGRSGANVLTF. CDR3 sequence (DNA): TGTGCCAGCAGCGATGGGGGGAGGTCTGGGGCCAACGTCCTGACTTTC.

The sample holds a few counts of this clonotype. The genes are TRBV12-3 or TRBV12-4 and TRBJ1-2; TRBD1 might be the D (6 bases). V was trimmed by 4 bases and J by 3 bases, leaving 12 bases between them. The CDR3 spans 14 residues. CDR3 sequence (DNA): TGTGCCAGCAGTTCCCACGACAGGCACTATGGCTACACCTTC. This codes for CASSSHDRHYGYTF.

CDR3 coding DNA: TGCAGTGCCCAAGAGTCCCCCTTACCGGGACACTCAAGTGGTTACGAGCAGTACTTC. Protein: CSAQESPLPGHSSGYEQYF. This rearrangement joins TRBV20-1 to TRBJ2-4, with D perhaps matching TRBD1 (6 bases). The end of the DNA aligns better with TRBJ2-7, so the J call may be wrong. CDR3 length: 19 residues. Germline lookup yields CDR1 DFQATT and CDR2 SNEGSKA (reference sequence).